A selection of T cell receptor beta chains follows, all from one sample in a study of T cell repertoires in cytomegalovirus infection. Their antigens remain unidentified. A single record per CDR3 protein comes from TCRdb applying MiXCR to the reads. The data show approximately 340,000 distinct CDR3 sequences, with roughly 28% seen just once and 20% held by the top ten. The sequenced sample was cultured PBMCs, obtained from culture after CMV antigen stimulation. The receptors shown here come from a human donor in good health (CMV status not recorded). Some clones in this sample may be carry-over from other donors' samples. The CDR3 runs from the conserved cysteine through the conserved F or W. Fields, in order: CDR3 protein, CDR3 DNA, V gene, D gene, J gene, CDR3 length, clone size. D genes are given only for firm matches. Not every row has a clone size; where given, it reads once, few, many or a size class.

CTSSNLAGGYNEQFF TGTACCAGCAGCAACCTAGCGGGAGGTTACAATGAGCAGTTCTTC TRBV5-5 TRBD2 TRBJ2-1 15 -
CASSPGGTAVYGYTF TGTGCCAGCAGCCCGGGCGGGACAGCCGTCTATGGCTACACCTTC TRBV5-5 TRBD1 TRBJ1-2 15 -
CASSQDGLPPSQVGEQYF TGTGCCAGCAGCCAAGATGGGCTCCCCCCCTCACAGGTGGGCGAGCAGTACTTC TRBV4-2 - TRBJ2-7 18 once
CASSSRTGGNTEAFF TGTGCCAGCAGTTCCCGGACAGGGGGGAACACTGAAGCTTTCTTT TRBV27 TRBD1 TRBJ1-1 15 few
CSVDRGLEDRLNRLGYTF TGCAGCGTTGATAGGGGCCTCGAGGACAGACTGAACCGCCTTGGCTACACCTTC TRBV29-1 - TRBJ1-2 18 -
CASSAVGANTEAFF TGTGCCAGCAGCGCAGTGGGGGCGAACACTGAAGCTTTCTTT TRBV5-6 - TRBJ1-1 14 -
CASSPFRGGPGELFF TGTGCCAGCAGCCCTTTCAGGGGGGGACCCGGGGAGCTGTTTTTT TRBV4-2 - TRBJ2-2 15 -
CASTGAPGGSNQPQHF TGTGCCAGTACGGGAGCACCAGGGGGATCCAATCAGCCCCAGCATTTT TRBV19 TRBD1 TRBJ1-5 16 -
CSAPTREGYSYEQYF TGCAGTGCTCCCACTCGGGAGGGTTACAGCTACGAGCAGTACTTC TRBV20-1 TRBD2 TRBJ2-7 15 -
CASSLVGTSDGYTF TGTGCCAGCAGCTTAGTAGGGACAAGCGATGGCTACACCTTC TRBV7-6 - TRBJ1-2 14 many
CASLQGGAMNTEAFF TGTGCCAGCCTTCAGGGGGGTGCCATGAACACTGAAGCTTTCTTT TRBV11-2 TRBD1 TRBJ1-1 15 -
CASSQMGFETQYF TGTGCCAGCAGCCAGATGGGGTTCGAGACCCAGTACTTC TRBV4-2 - TRBJ2-5 13 few
CASMGFKNTEAFF TGTGCCAGCATGGGGTTCAAGAACACTGAAGCTTTCTTT TRBV27 - TRBJ1-1 13 -
CASSPGLAEYEQYF TGTGCCAGCTCACCTGGACTAGCGGAATACGAGCAGTACTTC TRBV18 TRBD2 TRBJ2-7 14 -
CASSLVQGADTEAFF TGTGCCAGCAGCTTGGTGCAGGGTGCGGACACTGAAGCTTTCTTT TRBV5-6 - TRBJ1-1 15 -
CAITPTWDSYEQYF TGTGCCATCACGCCGACATGGGACTCCTACGAGCAGTACTTC TRBV10-3 - TRBJ2-7 14 -
CASSMGLDSYEQYF TGTGCCAGTAGTATGGGACTCGATTCCTACGAGCAGTACTTC TRBV19 - TRBJ2-7 14 few
CASSLEGQRNQPQHF TGTGCCAGCAGTTTAGAGGGACAACGAAATCAGCCCCAGCATTTT TRBV27 - TRBJ1-5 15 -
CASSLDVSGRRDTQYF TGTGCCAGCAGCTTAGATGTTAGCGGGAGGAGAGATACGCAGTATTTT TRBV7-6 TRBD2 TRBJ2-3 16 few
CASIREGGRGYTF TGTGCCAGCATCCGGGAGGGGGGAAGGGGCTACACCTTC TRBV6-6 - TRBJ1-2 13 few
CAISSTEGRQEKLFF TGTGCCATCAGTTCTACCGAGGGGCGCCAAGAAAAACTGTTTTTT TRBV10-3 - TRBJ1-4 15 few
CASSLRGDSAYNEQFF TGTGCCAGCAGCCTCCGCGGGGACTCCGCCTACAATGAGCAGTTCTTC TRBV9 - TRBJ2-1 16 many
CASSIWDQPQHF TGTGCCAGTAGTATTTGGGATCAGCCCCAGCATTTT TRBV19 - TRBJ1-5 12 -
CASSQVGGGSGNEQFF TGTGCCAGCAGCCAAGTTGGAGGGGGTAGCGGCAATGAGCAGTTCTTC TRBV4-2 - TRBJ2-1 16 -
CASSYWVNEQFF TGTGCCAGCAGTTACTGGGTCAATGAGCAGTTCTTC TRBV6-2/TRBV6-3 - TRBJ2-1 12 few
CSATPRSSFSTDTQYF TGCAGTGCTACCCCCAGGAGTAGCTTTAGCACAGATACGCAGTATTTT TRBV20-1 - TRBJ2-3 16 -